The rows below give T cell receptor beta chains drawn from one sample of a study of cytomegalovirus exposure and HLA in healthy donors. Data came from immunoSEQ multiplex PCR; TCRdb stores just in-frame clones and leaves some out. The table records 150,000 to 180,000 clones, approximately 80% of them present only once. The sequencing input was PBMCs. The receptor set was obtained from a man younger than 45 in good health and CMV-seropositive. Each CDR3 is given with its conserved first and last residue. D genes are given only for firm matches. The size field is filled for only some rows; it gives once, few, many or a size class.

J gene	D gene	clone size	CDR3 length	V gene	CDR3 DNA	CDR3 protein
TRBJ2-1	TRBD2	once	15	TRBV7-9	TGTGCCAGCAGCTCAAGGCAGGGAGGGGTCGATGAGCAGTTCTTC	CASSSRQGGVDEQFF
TRBJ2-1	-	-	17	TRBV28	TGTGCCAGCAGTTTAATGGGCAAGCAGAGCTCCTACAATGAGCAGTTCTTC	CASSLMGKQSSYNEQFF
TRBJ2-1	TRBD2	-	16	TRBV29-1	TGCAGCGTTGAAGAACTAGCGGGAGGGCCCGGGGATGAGCAGTTCTTC	CSVEELAGGPGDEQFF
TRBJ2-7	-	-	14	TRBV9	TGTGCCAGCAGCGTTACAACAGTTTCCTACGAGCAGTACTTC	CASSVTTVSYEQYF
TRBJ2-7	-	-	11	TRBV6-5	TGTGCCAGCAGCGGGGGCTACGAGCAGTACTTC	CASSGGYEQYF
TRBJ2-7	TRBD2	-	14	TRBV28	TGTGCCAGCAGCAGACTAGCGGGAAGGGCCGAGCAGTACTTC	CASSRLAGRAEQYF
TRBJ2-7	-	-	14	TRBV7-9	TGTGCCAGCAGCTTTGAGACAGGACCCTACGAGCAGTACTTC	CASSFETGPYEQYF
TRBJ1-2	TRBD1	-	14	TRBV30	TGTGCCTCCGGGACAGGGGGGCTCGGTCGCAGCTACACCTTC	CASGTGGLGRSYTF
TRBJ2-5	TRBD1	-	16	TRBV11-1	TGTGCCAGCAGCCTCAGGACAGGAGGTGTGGGAGAGACCCAGTACTTC	CASSLRTGGVGETQYF
TRBJ2-5	TRBD1	-	15	TRBV5-1	TGCGCCAGCGCCCGGACAGGGAACGGGGAAGAGACCCAGTACTTC	CASARTGNGEETQYF
TRBJ2-2	-	-	13	TRBV27	TGTGCCAGCTATCAGGGGAACACCGGGGAGCTGTTTTTT	CASYQGNTGELFF
TRBJ1-5	-	-	14	TRBV28	TGTGCCAGCAGTTTGGTCAGACTCAATCAGCCCCAGCATTTT	CASSLVRLNQPQHF
TRBJ2-2	-	-	19	TRBV11-2	TGTGCCAGCAGCGCGATGGGGGGTCTTGGGGATCCACCGTTCGGGGAGCTGTTTTTT	CASSAMGGLGDPPFGELFF
TRBJ2-5	-	-	13	TRBV15	TGTGCCACCAGCAGAGACCCGGAAGAGACCCAGTACTTC	CATSRDPEETQYF
TRBJ2-7	-	-	14	TRBV6-5	TGTGCCAGCAGTTACTCGAGAGGAACCTACGAGCAGTACTTC	CASSYSRGTYEQYF
TRBJ2-7	-	-	16	TRBV5-4	TGTGCCAGCAGCTTGGGGGGGGGCACGAACTACTACGAGCAGTACTTC	CASSLGGGTNYYEQYF
TRBJ2-1	TRBD2	few	14	TRBV28	TGTGCCAGCAGACCAGGACTAGCCCTCCATGAGCAGTTCTTC	CASRPGLALHEQFF
TRBJ2-7	TRBD2	-	15	TRBV4-1	TGCGCCAGCAGCCAAGGGCTAGCGGGAGTATACGAGCAGTACTTC	CASSQGLAGVYEQYF
TRBJ2-4	TRBD2	-	14	TRBV15	TGTGCCACCAGCAGAGATAGGACTAGCGGTACCCAGTACTTC	CATSRDRTSGTQYF
TRBJ2-2	TRBD2	-	16	TRBV2	TGTGCCAGCAGTGAACTAGCGGGATATGACACCGGGGAGCTGTTTTTT	CASSELAGYDTGELFF
TRBJ2-3	TRBD1	once	15	TRBV28	TGTGCCAGCAGTCTGGGGCCGACAGGGCGATATACGCAGTATTTT	CASSLGPTGRYTQYF
TRBJ1-2	TRBD1	-	15	TRBV27	TGTGCCAGCAGTTTATCGACAGGGCCCGACTATGGCTACACCTTC	CASSLSTGPDYGYTF
TRBJ1-1	TRBD1	-	14	TRBV6-5	TGTGCCAGCAGTTTCGTCCCGGGACAGGGCGCGGCTTTCTTT	CASSFVPGQGAAFF
TRBJ2-3	-	-	14	TRBV13	TGTGCCAGCAGCTCGGGACACCTCACAGATACGCAGTATTTT	CASSSGHLTDTQYF
TRBJ1-2	-	-	12	TRBV10-3	TGTGCCATCAGTTCGATCGGCTATGGCTACACCTTC	CAISSIGYGYTF
TRBJ2-1	TRBD1	-	14	TRBV30	TGTGCCTGGACCTGGACAGGTCGGTTAAATGAGCAGTTCTTC	CAWTWTGRLNEQFF
TRBJ1-1	-	-	15	TRBV18	TGTGCCAGCTCACCACCTAGGGGAACGAACACTGAAGCTTTCTTT	CASSPPRGTNTEAFF
TRBJ1-3	-	-	14	TRBV9	TGTGCCAGCAGCCCCCTCTCCTCTGGAAACACCATATATTTT	CASSPLSSGNTIYF
TRBJ2-1	-	-	14	TRBV7-9	TGTGCCAGCAGCTTAGTCGCGACTAAAAATGAGCAGTTCTTC	CASSLVATKNEQFF
TRBJ2-1	TRBD1	-	16	TRBV6-5	TGTGCCAGCAGTTACTCCACGTCCAGGGGGCAAAATGAGCAGTTCTTC	CASSYSTSRGQNEQFF
TRBJ2-1	-	once	15	TRBV10-2	TGCGCCAGCAGCCCCAATAACAGGGAGCGCAATGAGCAGTTCTTC	CASSPNNRERNEQFF
TRBJ2-3	TRBD2	-	15	TRBV6-5	TGTGCCAGCAGTTCTCTAGCGGGAGGCACAGATACGCAGTATTTT	CASSSLAGGTDTQYF
TRBJ2-2	TRBD2	-	18	TRBV5-1	TGCGCCAGCAGCTGGGCAACCGGGACTAGCGGGGCAACCGGGGAGCTGTTTTTT	CASSWATGTSGATGELFF
TRBJ1-1	-	-	17	TRBV19	TGTGCCAGTAGTGGCCGGGACTCGGGAGCCATGAACACTGAAGCTTTCTTT	CASSGRDSGAMNTEAFF
TRBJ1-2	-	-	13	TRBV5-1	TGCGCCAGTCGCATTACAGGGCTGGAGGGCTACACCTTC	CASRITGLEGYTF
TRBJ2-5	TRBD2	-	14	TRBV7-8	TGTGCCAGCAGCTCACTAGCGGTACAAGAGACCCAGTACTTC	CASSSLAVQETQYF
TRBJ1-5	-	-	15	TRBV7-2	TGTGCCAGCAGCCCCGGGACAAACAGAAATCAGCCCCAGCATTTT	CASSPGTNRNQPQHF
TRBJ2-5	TRBD1	-	16	TRBV5-1	TGCGCCAGCAGCCAGGCTGTAGGACAGGGGTGGGAGACCCAGTACTTC	CASSQAVGQGWETQYF
TRBJ2-6	TRBD1	-	17	TRBV18	TGTGCCAGCTCACCAGGGACAGGGAGCTCTGGGGCCAACGTCCTGACTTTC	CASSPGTGSSGANVLTF
TRBJ2-5	-	few	15	TRBV27	TGTGCCAGCAGTTTATCAGGGGGTGGCCAAGAGACCCAGTACTTC	CASSLSGGGQETQYF
TRBJ2-1	TRBD2	-	15	TRBV30	TGTGCCTGGAGTGACGGGACTAGCGGATACAATGAGCAGTTCTTC	CAWSDGTSGYNEQFF
TRBJ1-5	-	-	13	TRBV15	TGTGCCACCAGCAGAGATCCAGGACAGCCCCAGCATTTT	CATSRDPGQPQHF
TRBJ2-7	TRBD2	-	14	TRBV30	TGTGCCTTCGAGGAGGGGACTAGCGGGGCCAAACGGTACTTC	CAFEEGTSGAKRYF
TRBJ1-5	-	once	16	TRBV12-5	TGTGCTAGTGGTTCAGGACCCAGGAGGGAGAATCAGCCCCAGCATTTT	CASGSGPRRENQPQHF
TRBJ1-5	-	-	13	TRBV30	TGTGCCTGGGGACAGAGGGGCAATCAGCCCCAGCATTTT	CAWGQRGNQPQHF
TRBJ2-1	TRBD1	-	16	TRBV5-1	TGCGCCAGCAGCCAAGACCCCGGGACAGCGTACAATGAGCAGTTCTTC	CASSQDPGTAYNEQFF
TRBJ2-6	TRBD2	few	13	TRBV30	TGTGCCTGGGGACTAGCTGGGGCCAACGTCCTGACTTTC	CAWGLAGANVLTF
TRBJ2-7	TRBD2	-	17	TRBV12-5	TGTGCTGGGGATAGTCCGGGGGGGGATCAGGGTGCCTACGAGCAGTACTTC	CAGDSPGGDQGAYEQYF
TRBJ2-6	TRBD1	-	17	TRBV4-2	TGTGCCAGCAGCCAGTCCGGGACAGCCTCTGGGGCCAACGTCCTGACTTTC	CASSQSGTASGANVLTF
TRBJ1-1	-	-	13	TRBV6-5	TGTGCCAGCAGTTACACCAGAACAACTGAAGCTTTCTTT	CASSYTRTTEAFF
TRBJ1-2	TRBD1	once	13	TRBV30	TGTGCCTGGAGTAGGGACAGACCCTATGGCTACACCTTC	CAWSRDRPYGYTF
TRBJ2-1	-	-	14	TRBV7-7	TGTGCTAGCAGCTTAATCAGCGGACACAATGAGCAGTTCTTC	CASSLISGHNEQFF